This TCR beta chain was found in a study of cytomegalovirus exposure and HLA in healthy donors. Study conclusions and caveats: Most TCR sequences were rare, but some public TCRs occurred in many donors.

With regard to this clone: Its antigen remains unidentified.

Measured with immunoSEQ multiplex PCR; TCRdb has only the in-frame clones, and not every one. The sample has 250,000 or so clones, around nine tenths seen once. The donors were members of the validation cohort comprising approximately 120 subjects, separate from the roughly 700-subject first cohort. The CDR3 contains 15 residues. Trimming took 1 base from V and 2 from J; bases not matched to a gene: 1. Germline V lookup: CDR1 LNHNV, CDR2 YYDKDF (reference sequence). Sample: PBMCs. The TCR comes from a man between 18 and 29 years old in good health and CMV-seronegative. This chain connects TRBV15 to TRBJ2-1; 8 bases match TRBD1. The CDR3: CATSRGQGTYNEQFF. The CDR3 DNA reads as TGTGCCACCAGCAGAGGACAGGGGACCTACAATGAGCAGTTCTTC.